This entry lists 8 T cell receptor beta chains sequenced from one sample in a study of cytomegalovirus exposure and HLA in healthy donors. The assay was immunoSEQ multiplex PCR, and TCRdb's table has in-frame clones only and misses some. Of fewer than 150,000 clones detected, around 88% appear once; the ten largest clones hold about 1.8%. The sequencing input was PBMCs. The receptors were sampled from a man aged 18 to 29 in good health and CMV-seronegative.

The chain joins TRBV5-4 to TRBJ1-1; 10 bases line up with TRBD1. From germline, CDR1 is SGHNT and CDR2 YYREEE (reference sequence). Germline trimming cut 3 bases from V and 4 bases from J; bases unmatched to any gene: 3. The CDR3 has 14 residues. This CDR3 reads CASSWGQGLTEAFF. DNA for the CDR3: TGTGCCAGCAGCTGGGGACAGGGGCTCACTGAAGCTTTCTTT.

This chain uses TRBV5-1 with TRBJ2-6; tentative D call: TRBD1 (6 bases). The V end was cut by 4 bases, the J end by 2 bases, with 13 bases between. CDR1 and CDR2 (germline): SGHRS, YFSETQ. The CDR3 covers 16 residues. The CDR3 loop reads CASSGYRAPGANVLTF. CDR3 DNA sequence: TGCGCCAGCAGCGGGTACAGGGCCCCTGGGGCCAACGTCCTGACTTTC.

The chain recombines TRBV2 with TRBJ2-5; D possibly corresponds to TRBD2 (6 bases). The CDR3 length is 16 residues. The V gene lost 1 base and the J gene lost 2 bases, with 14 bases spanning the gap. Germline loops: CDR1 SNHLY, CDR2 FYNNEI. CDR3 region: CASSEGLTSKQETQYF. For the CDR3, the DNA is TGTGCCAGCAGTGAAGGCTTGACTAGTAAACAAGAGACCCAGTACTTC.

V usage is TRBV7-2 and J usage is TRBJ1-2; 8 nucleotides match TRBD1. Germline CDR1 SGHTA, CDR2 FQGNSA. This CDR3 region has 16 residues. Trimming cost V 1 base and J 4 bases; bases outside gene matches: 8. In nucleotides, the CDR3 is TGTGCCAGCAGCTTAGGGTCCACAGGGGGATCCTATGGCTACACCTTC. This sequence encodes CASSLGSTGGSYGYTF.

The V and J genes are TRBV5-1 and TRBJ1-1; D uncertain. The CDR3 extends over 15 amino acids. V lost 1 base and J lost 0, with 10 bases in between. Germline V lookup: CDR1 SGHRS, CDR2 YFSETQ. CDR3 region: CASSLLAEMNTEAFF. DNA of the CDR3: TGCGCCAGCAGCTTGTTGGCAGAAATGAACACTGAAGCTTTCTTT.

This clone was seen only a few times. This rearrangement joins TRBV28 to TRBJ1-2; maybe TRBD1 (6 bases). CDR3 size: 14 residues. V lost 4 bases and J lost 3, with 12 bases in between. The germline V gene encodes CDR1 MDHEN and CDR2 SYDVKM. The CDR3 protein is CASSYQGKHYGYTF. The CDR3 nucleotides are TGTGCCAGCAGTTATCAGGGGAAACACTATGGCTACACCTTC.

CDR3 sequence reads: CASSLRRGQGLYGYTF. The DNA for the CDR3 is TGTGCCAGCAGCTTACGTCGAGGACAGGGCCTCTATGGCTACACCTTC. This sequence joins TRBV11-2 and TRBJ1-2; 8 positions match TRBD1. Germline trimming cut 2 bases from V and 4 bases from J; bases unmatched to any gene: 9. The CDR3 has 16 residues. Per germline, CDR1 SGHAT and CDR2 FQNNGV.

V gene TRBV27 combines with J gene TRBJ2-3, with 8 bases aligning to TRBD1. Trimming removed 4 bases from V and 5 bases from J; junction bases left unmatched: 5. Germline V CDR1 and CDR2: MNHEY, SMNVEV (reference sequence). This CDR3 is 14 amino acids long. The CDR3: CASSSQGVVDTQYF. DNA of the CDR3: TGTGCCAGCAGTTCACAGGGGGTAGTAGATACGCAGTATTTT.